These T cell receptor beta chains were read from a single sample in a study of T-cell memory formation after mild COVID-19. TCRdb independently ran MiXCR on the 5' RACE reads; one entry per CDR3 protein. The table records roughly 100,000 distinct CDR3 sequences, around 11% of them present only once. The sequencing sample was made of PBMCs or a T cell subset sorted from them (not recorded which). These receptors came from an adult woman who had mild COVID-19 (a few samples of this study predate the infection). Cell type and time point are not known. Each CDR3 is given with its conserved first and last residue. D genes are given only for firm matches. Rows give clone size only sometimes, using once, few, many, or a class for an expanded clone.

TRBV9	TRBJ2-3	TRBD2	-	TGTGCCAGCAGCGCGACTAGCGGACACACAGATACGCAGTATTTT	CASSATSGHTDTQYF
TRBV6-1	TRBJ1-5	-	few	TGTGCCAGCAGTGACGGACAGTATAGCAATCAGCCCCAGCATTTT	CASSDGQYSNQPQHF
TRBV7-9	TRBJ2-7	-	-	TGTGCCAGCAGCTTAGAGGAGAACCCCTACGAGCAGTACTTC	CASSLEENPYEQYF
TRBV29-1	TRBJ2-5	TRBD1	-	TGCAGCGTTGAGAATACAGGGGTTGGGGAGACCCAGTACTTC	CSVENTGVGETQYF
TRBV27	TRBJ2-3	-	-	TGTGCCAGCAGTTTATTCCCGATGAGGACTAGCACAGATACGCAGTATTTT	CASSLFPMRTSTDTQYF
TRBV6-6	TRBJ1-1	-	few	TGTGCCAGCAGCGAGGGTCAGAACACTGAAGCTTTCTTT	CASSEGQNTEAFF
TRBV7-9	TRBJ1-2	-	few	TGTGCCATCCCAAAGATGGGTGAGGGTTCTCACTATGGCTACACCTTC	CAIPKMGEGSHYGYTF
TRBV5-1	TRBJ2-3	TRBD2	few	TGCGCCAGCAGCTTGGTTCTAGCGGGAGGGAATACGCAGTATTTT	CASSLVLAGGNTQYF
TRBV29-1	TRBJ2-5	-	few	TGCAGCGTTGAGGCAGGGTGGGAGACCCAGTACTTC	CSVEAGWETQYF
TRBV5-1	TRBJ2-7	TRBD2	-	TGCGCCAGCAGACCCGGGACTACCGGAGGGCACGAGCAGTACTTC	CASRPGTTGGHEQYF
TRBV6-1	TRBJ2-5	-	few	TGTGCCAGCAGTGATTTAGACGGGCCCCAAGAGACCCAGTACTTC	CASSDLDGPQETQYF
TRBV18	TRBJ2-1	-	-	TGTGCCAGCTCACCGGACCTCGGCGATGAGCAGTTCTTC	CASSPDLGDEQFF
TRBV29-1	TRBJ2-3	-	-	TGCAGCGTACCGGACTGGGGTACGCAGTATTTT	CSVPDWGTQYF
TRBV4-3	TRBJ2-2	TRBD1	few	TGCGCCAGCAGCCAGTCACGGGACAGGGTTCACGGGGAGCTGTTTTTT	CASSQSRDRVHGELFF
TRBV27	TRBJ1-5	TRBD1	-	TGTGCCAGCAGCGCCGGGACAGGGACTTTCAATCAGCCCCAGCATTTT	CASSAGTGTFNQPQHF
TRBV21-1	TRBJ2-4	-	-	TGTGCCAGCAGCGAGCCGGGACAGAAAAACATTCAGTACTTC	CASSEPGQKNIQYF
TRBV6-2/TRBV6-3	TRBJ2-7	TRBD2	-	TGTGCCAGCGAGGGACTAGCGGGGGGCTACGAGCAGTACTTC	CASEGLAGGYEQYF
TRBV7-9	TRBJ2-3	-	many	TGTGCCAGCAGCTCGGTAGCGGAGCCCACAGATACGCAGTATTTT	CASSSVAEPTDTQYF
TRBV5-1	TRBJ2-1	-	-	TGCGCCAGCAGTCCCCTCACAGGTAGCAATGAGCAGTTCTTC	CASSPLTGSNEQFF
TRBV24-1	TRBJ2-7	-	many	TGTGCCACCAGTGGCCTCAATGGCTACGAGCAGTACTTC	CATSGLNGYEQYF
TRBV6-2/TRBV6-3	TRBJ2-1	-	few	TGTGCCAGCAGTAAACGGACTTTTGTAGCCTACAATGAGCAGTTCTTC	CASSKRTFVAYNEQFF
TRBV20-1	TRBJ2-5	TRBD1	-	TGCAGTGCTCGTCCGGGACAGGAAGAGACCCAGTACTTC	CSARPGQEETQYF
TRBV5-4	TRBJ2-3	TRBD2	few	TGTGCCAGCAGAGGGGCTAGCGGGGGGGGTGGCACAGATACGCAGTATTTT	CASRGASGGGGTDTQYF
TRBV21-1	TRBJ1-2	-	-	TGTGCCAGCAGCGCCACGCACAGGGGCAACTATGGCTACACCTTC	CASSATHRGNYGYTF
TRBV5-1	TRBJ2-7	TRBD1	few	TGCGCCAGCAGCGCTCCGGGACAGGGATTCGACGAGCAGTACTTC	CASSAPGQGFDEQYF
TRBV7-6	TRBJ2-3	-	few	TGTGCCAGCAGCTATCAAAGGGATCCCACAGATACGCAGTATTTT	CASSYQRDPTDTQYF
TRBV5-6	TRBJ1-2	-	many	TGTGCCAGCAGCCTACTGTCCGTCAGAACTGGCTACACCTTC	CASSLLSVRTGYTF
TRBV7-9	TRBJ1-5	-	-	TGTGCCAGCAGCTCCACTGTTACTAGCAATCAGCCCCAGCATTTT	CASSSTVTSNQPQHF
TRBV7-8	TRBJ2-7	TRBD1	few	TGTGCCAGCAGCCTTGACAGGGACGAGCAGTACTTC	CASSLDRDEQYF